This T cell receptor (beta chain) was identified during a study of blood T cell repertoires in COVID-19. Study at large: The United States, Italy and Spain were the sources of the acute and convalescent COVID-19 samples. PBMCs, B-cell-depleted T cells, or T cells provided the cDNA or gDNA that made up the material.

The germline V gene encodes CDR1 MNHEY and CDR2 SMNVEV (reference sequence). The CDR3 extends over 14 amino acids. V lost 3 bases and J lost 4, with 9 bases in between. Original processing methods: By means of reference gene primer amplification, nucleated cell counts were estimated. Measured with immunoSEQ multiplex PCR; TCRdb has only the in-frame clones, and not every one. The V and J calls and clone size come from that table; D and trimming were worked out from the DNA. This sample has over 100,000 clones, with about 80% found just once. The clonotype comes from a woman aged 50 to 60 with acute or convalescent COVID-19. The specimen was peripheral blood. The chain carries TRBV27 and TRBJ1-4, with D possibly being TRBD1 (6 bases). The CDR3 reads CASSFDRFNEKLFF. CDR3 DNA: TGTGCCAGCAGTTTCGACAGGTTTAATGAAAAACTGTTTTTT.